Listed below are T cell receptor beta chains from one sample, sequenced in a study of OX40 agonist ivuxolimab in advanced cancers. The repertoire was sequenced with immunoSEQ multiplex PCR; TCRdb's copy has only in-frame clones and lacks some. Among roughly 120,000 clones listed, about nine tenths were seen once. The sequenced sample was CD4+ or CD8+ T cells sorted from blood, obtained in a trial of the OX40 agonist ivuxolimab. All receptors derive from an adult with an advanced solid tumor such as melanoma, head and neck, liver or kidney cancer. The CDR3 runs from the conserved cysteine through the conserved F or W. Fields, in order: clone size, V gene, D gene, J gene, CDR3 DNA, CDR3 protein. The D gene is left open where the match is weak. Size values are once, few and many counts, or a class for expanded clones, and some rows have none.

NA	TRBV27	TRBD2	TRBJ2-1	TGTGCCAGCAATACCCCGGGACTAGCGGTAAATGAGCAGTTCTTC	CASNTPGLAVNEQFF
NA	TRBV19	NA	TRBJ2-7	TGTGCCAGTAATCCGGTGGGGAGAGGCTACGAGCAGTACTTC	CASNPVGRGYEQYF
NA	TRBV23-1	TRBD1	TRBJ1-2	TGCGCCAGCAGTGTTCACAGGGGGCTTAAGTATGGCTACACCTTC	CASSVHRGLKYGYTF
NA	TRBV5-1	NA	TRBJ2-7	TGCGCCAGCAGCGCGGACAGTTCCTACGAGCAGTACTTC	CASSADSSYEQYF
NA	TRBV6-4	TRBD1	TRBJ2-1	TGTGCCAGCAGTGCTGACAGGGTCGATGAGCAGTTCTTC	CASSADRVDEQFF
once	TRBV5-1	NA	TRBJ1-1	TGCGCCAGCAGCTTGGCCCAGGGAGGGGCTGAAGCTTTCTTT	CASSLAQGGAEAFF
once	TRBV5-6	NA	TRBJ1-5	TGTGCCAGCAGCTTGTTCGGTGTTAGCAATCAGCCCCAGCATTTT	CASSLFGVSNQPQHF
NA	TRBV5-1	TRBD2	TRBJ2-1	TGCGCCAGCAGCGTACTAGCGGGAGACCCCCACAATGAGCAGTTCTTC	CASSVLAGDPHNEQFF
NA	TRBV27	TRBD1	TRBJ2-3	TGTGCCAGCAGTTTGGGTCCGGGACAGCTGGGCACAGATACGCAGTATTTT	CASSLGPGQLGTDTQYF
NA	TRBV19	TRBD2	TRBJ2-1	TGTGCCAGTAGTATAACTAGCGGGAGCTCCTACAATGAGCAGTTCTTC	CASSITSGSSYNEQFF
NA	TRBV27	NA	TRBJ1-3	TGTGCCAGCAGTCCAAGACTGATCTCTGGAAACACCATATATTTT	CASSPRLISGNTIYF
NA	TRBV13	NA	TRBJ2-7	TGTGCCAGCAGCCCTAGGACAGCCGCGACCTACGAGCAGTACTTC	CASSPRTAATYEQYF
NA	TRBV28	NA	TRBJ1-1	TGTGCCAGCAGTGAAATGAGAGGGACCCTACGGCGCACTGAAGCTTTCTTT	CASSEMRGTLRRTEAFF
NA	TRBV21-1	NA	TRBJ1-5	TGTGCCAGCAGCAAAGTGGTTGGGTTTAGGGAGTGGGATCAGCCCCAGCATTTT	CASSKVVGFREWDQPQHF
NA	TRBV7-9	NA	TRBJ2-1	TGTGCCAGCAGCTTAGAGCCCATTTCCTACAATGAGCAGTTCTTC	CASSLEPISYNEQFF
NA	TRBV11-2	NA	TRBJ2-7	TGTGCCAGCAGCTTAGTCGGGGGGGACAGGGTGAACGAGCAGTACTTC	CASSLVGGDRVNEQYF
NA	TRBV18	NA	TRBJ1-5	TGTGCCAGCTCACCCAGCAGGGGCAATCAGCCCCAGCATTTT	CASSPSRGNQPQHF
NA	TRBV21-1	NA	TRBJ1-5	TGTGCCAGCAGCAAAGCCCCTCTTGGAGGCGATAGCAATCAGCCCCAGCATTTT	CASSKAPLGGDSNQPQHF
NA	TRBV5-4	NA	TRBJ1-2	TGTGCCAGCAGCTGGATTGGGGATACAGATGGCTACACCTTC	CASSWIGDTDGYTF
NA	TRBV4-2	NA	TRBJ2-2	TGTGCCAGCAGCCGCCCTAACACCGGGGAGCTGTTTTTT	CASSRPNTGELFF
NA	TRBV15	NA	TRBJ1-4	TGTGCCACCAGCAGCCCCTCGGGCCTGGAGTGGGAAAAACTGTTTTTT	CATSSPSGLEWEKLFF
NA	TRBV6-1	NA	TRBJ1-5	TGTGCCAGCACCCGACAGAATAGCAATCAGCCCCAGCATTTT	CASTRQNSNQPQHF
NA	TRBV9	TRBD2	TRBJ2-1	TGTGCCAGCAGCGTAGCTACAAGCGGGAGCCGCAATGAGCAGTTCTTC	CASSVATSGSRNEQFF
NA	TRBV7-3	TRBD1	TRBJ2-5	TGTGCCAGCAGCTTAAGACAGGGGGCAAAAGAGACCCAGTACTTC	CASSLRQGAKETQYF
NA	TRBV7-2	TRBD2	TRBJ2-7	TGTGCCAGCAGCTTGGGGCTAGCGGGAATTCTATACGAGCAGTACTTC	CASSLGLAGILYEQYF
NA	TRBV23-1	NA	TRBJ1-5	TGCGCCAGCAGTCAAAGAGGTTCGGGAGGGAATCAGCCCCAGCATTTT	CASSQRGSGGNQPQHF
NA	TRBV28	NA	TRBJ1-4	TGTGCCAGCAGTTTTTGGGACATTCAAACTAATGAAAAACTGTTTTTT	CASSFWDIQTNEKLFF
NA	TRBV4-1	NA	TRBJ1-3	TGCGCCAGCAGCCAGACGGTCCCTGGAAACACCATATATTTT	CASSQTVPGNTIYF
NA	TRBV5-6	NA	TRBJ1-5	TGTGCCAGCAGCTTGGTAGGGGGTCAGCCCCAGCATTTT	CASSLVGGQPQHF